The 24 T cell receptor beta chains presented below share a single source sample, sequenced in a study of blood T cells in healthy people across ages. A second PCR, run for roughly 7 to 11 cycles, used a sample-barcoded 5' primer plus a J-beta primer mix. TCRdb analysed the 5' RACE reads with MiXCR anew, one entry per CDR3 protein. The sample holds roughly 2 million distinct CDR3 sequences, 40% to 55% seen once. Sequenced: blood. Receptors were obtained from a middle-aged woman in good health.

This clonotype was detected a few times. The rearrangement links TRBV12-3 or TRBV12-4 to TRBJ2-5; no firm D call. The CDR3 loop spans 11 amino acids. V was cut by 3 bases and J by 7 bases, with 6 bases left in between. The chain's CDR3 is CASSLDRTQYF. The DNA of the CDR3 is TGTGCCAGCAGTTTGGATAGGACCCAGTACTTC.

This clonotype was seen more than once but under ten times. The chain couples TRBV6-2 or TRBV6-3 to TRBJ2-7; weak D call: TRBD2 (5 bases). CDR1 and CDR2 from the germline V gene are MNHEY and SVGEGT. CDR3 size: 14 residues. The germline V and J ends were trimmed by 5 bases and 4 bases, with 15 bases remaining between them. CDR3 in amino acids: CASSDPGLSYEQYF. CDR3 sequence (DNA): TGTGCCAGCAGTGATCCGGGGTTGAGTTACGAGCAGTACTTC.

This clonotype was recorded a few times. This chain uses TRBV4-2 with TRBJ2-6, with D tentatively TRBD1 (7 bases). The CDR3 is 19 residues long. V was trimmed by 1 base and J by 0 bases, leaving 16 bases between them. Germline CDR1 LGHNA, CDR2 YNFKEQ. DNA for the CDR3: TGTGCCAGCAGCCAAGGGAGTACAGGGGACTTCTCTGGGGCCAACGTCCTGACTTTC. Its protein is CASSQGSTGDFSGANVLTF.

The chain couples TRBV4-1 to TRBJ1-1; D not resolved. Germline V gene data show CDR1 as MGHRA and CDR2 as YSYEKL. V was shortened by 6 bases and J by 0 bases, with 17 bases between the two germline ends. The CDR3 has 16 amino acids. The CDR3, as DNA: TGCGCCAGCAGACGAACGTCCGAAACCATGAACACTGAAGCTTTCTTT. It translates to CASRRTSETMNTEAFF.

The chain combines TRBV21-1 with TRBJ2-5; the table calls TRBD2, which could not be checked here. The DNA end is a closer match to TRBJ2-7, so the J assignment may be wrong. TRBV21-1 is noted as a pseudogene. CDR3 length equals 18 residues. This chain's CDR3 is CASSPRLAGGHSSYEQYF. The CDR3 nucleotides are TGTGCCAGCAGTCCACGACTAGCGGGGGGGCATTCGTCCTACGAGCAGTACTTC.

The chain carries TRBV24-1 and TRBJ2-3; D unclear. The CDR3 is made up of 12 amino acids. The ends were cut back, 4 bases at V and 8 bases at J, with 9 bases in the middle. The germline CDR1 and CDR2 sequences are KGHDR and SFDVKD. In DNA, the CDR3 is TGTGCCACCAGTGACCGGGTGGCTACGCAGTATTTT. Its translation is CATSDRVATQYF.

The CDR3 DNA reads as TGCGCCAGCAGTAAGGGGGGGCTAATGGCCAAAAACATTCAGTACTTC. Protein product: CASSKGGLMAKNIQYF. This chain links TRBV10-2 with TRBJ2-7; TRBD2 is a possible D gene (7 bases). The J call may be in error: the DNA end matches TRBJ2-4 better. This CDR3 region has 16 residues. CDR1 and CDR2 from the germline V gene are WSHSY and SAAADI.

This rearrangement joins TRBV4-2 to TRBJ2-7, with 8 bases that match TRBD2. Germline loops: CDR1 LGHNA, CDR2 YNFKEQ. The CDR3 length is 15 residues. V lost 4 bases, J lost 3 bases, and 8 bases stayed unmatched. The CDR3 spells CASSPTGLGSYEQYF. CDR3 DNA sequence: TGTGCCAGCAGCCCAACGGGACTAGGAAGCTACGAGCAGTACTTC.

This clonotype was found once. This chain uses TRBV9 with TRBJ2-5; a possible D gene is TRBD1 (6 bases). The germline CDR1 and CDR2 sequences are SGDLS and YYNGEE. CDR3 size: 17 residues. The V end was cut by 4 bases, the J end by 4 bases, with 23 bases between. CDR3 protein: CASSLLPQGLGRETQYF. DNA of the CDR3: TGTGCCAGCAGCCTATTACCACAGGGTCTGGGTAGAGAGACCCAGTACTTC.

V is TRBV2 and J is TRBJ1-5; D is unresolved. Per germline, CDR1 SNHLY and CDR2 FYNNEI. Deletions cut 5 bases from V and 0 bases from J, with 11 bases between. The CDR3 covers 15 residues. The CDR3 here is CASSSRGYSNQPQHF. CDR3 DNA: TGTGCCAGCAGTAGTAGAGGATATAGCAATCAGCCCCAGCATTTT.

This clonotype was recorded a few times. The rearrangement links TRBV4-3 to TRBJ2-1; 10 bases are shared with TRBD2. This CDR3 has 16 amino acids. Germline-derived CDR1 and CDR2 are LGHNA and YSLEER. V lost 0 bases to trimming and J lost 6 bases; unmatched junction nucleotides: 5. The CDR3 loop is CASSQDRGLAANEQFF. The CDR3 nucleotides read TGCGCCAGCAGCCAAGATAGAGGACTAGCGGCCAATGAGCAGTTCTTC.

The chain has TRBV20-1 and TRBJ2-7; a possible D gene is TRBD2 (6 bases). Trimming cost V 5 bases and J 0 bases, with 14 bases left between them. Germline CDR1 and CDR2: DFQATT and SNEGSKA (reference sequence). The CDR3 is 14 residues long. In DNA form, the CDR3 reads TGCAGTGCTCGCCGGGACTCCCTCTCCTACGAGCAGTACTTC. This sequence encodes CSARRDSLSYEQYF.

This clonotype was found a few times. The rearrangement uses TRBV29-1 and TRBJ2-5, with 9 nucleotides matching TRBD1. The V and J ends lost 8 bases and 4 bases, in that order; junction bases with no gene match: 8. Germline V lookup: CDR1 SQVTM, CDR2 ANQGSEA. The CDR3 has 13 residues. CDR3 in amino acids: CSILGQGRETQYF. CDR3 DNA: TGCAGCATACTCGGACAGGGGAGAGAGACCCAGTACTTC. Based on the CDR3 plus reference TRBV29-1 and TRBJ2-5, the full variable domain is SAVISQKPSRDICQRGTSLTIQCQVDSQVTMMFWYRQQPGQSLTLIATANQGSEATYESGFVIDKFPISRPNLTFSTLTVSNMSPEDSSIYLCSILGQGRETQYFGPGTRLLVL.

This clonotype was detected only a few times. The J gene is TRBJ1-2, the V gene TRBV28; possibly TRBD1 for D (5 bases). V lost 7 bases to trimming and J lost 5 bases, with 17 bases between them. CDR1 and CDR2 (germline): MDHEN, SYDVKM. The CDR3 is 14 amino acids. Here the CDR3 reads CASTVGLGGYGYTF. CDR3 DNA: TGTGCCAGCACCGTGGGGCTGGGCGGATATGGCTACACCTTC.

This sequence joins TRBV28 and TRBJ1-2; D may be TRBD1 (6 bases). CDR3 length: 15 amino acids. V lost 3 bases and J lost 1, with 12 bases in between. Germline V gene sequence: CDR1 MDHEN, CDR2 SYDVKM. The CDR3 nucleotides are TGTGCCAGCAGTTTGACAGGTGACATTAACTATGGCTACACCTTC. It codes for CASSLTGDINYGYTF.

The gene calls are TRBV11-1 and TRBJ2-5; 8 nucleotides agree with TRBD2. Germline CDR1 and CDR2: SGHAT and FQDESV (reference sequence). The CDR3 runs 14 residues. The trim removed 7 bases at V and 0 bases at J, leaving 4 bases unmatched. The CDR3 region is CASMVGGDQETQYF. The DNA of the CDR3 is TGTGCCAGCATGGTCGGGGGGGACCAAGAGACCCAGTACTTC.

The chain uses TRBV4-3 and TRBJ1-2; D perhaps matches TRBD1 (5 bases). CDR3 size: 16 residues. Germline V gene sequence: CDR1 LGHNA, CDR2 YSLEER. The germline V and J ends were trimmed by 0 bases and 3 bases, with 14 bases remaining between them. CDR3 nucleotide sequence: TGCGCCAGCAGCCAAGATGCCCAGGGATGGGACTATGGCTACACCTTC. Translation: CASSQDAQGWDYGYTF.

The J gene is TRBJ2-1, the V gene TRBV29-1; D might be TRBD1 or TRBD2, each matching 7 bases. The CDR3 is made up of 15 amino acids. Trimming took 2 bases from V and 6 from J, leaving 17 bases between them. Per germline, CDR1 SQVTM and CDR2 ANQGSEA. CDR3 region: CSVERGLGGSNEQFF. CDR3 sequence (DNA): TGCAGCGTTGAAAGGGGGCTGGGGGGGAGCAATGAGCAGTTCTTC.

This clonotype was picked up a small number of times. The rearrangement links TRBV29-1 to TRBJ1-2; 11 bases are shared with TRBD1. The CDR3 length is 16 residues. Germline V gene data show CDR1 as SQVTM and CDR2 as ANQGSEA. V trimming: 2 bases; J trimming: 2 bases; junction bases outside the gene matches: 7. CDR3 protein: CSVEPGQGAANYGYTF. CDR3 nucleotide sequence: TGCAGCGTTGAACCTGGACAGGGGGCAGCCAACTATGGCTACACCTTC.

V gene TRBV20-1 combines with J gene TRBJ2-1, with D possibly called TRBD1 or TRBD2 (6 bases each). CDR3 length: 16 amino acids. Trimming stripped 3 bases from V and 2 bases from J, with 17 bases between. CDR1 and CDR2 (germline): DFQATT, SNEGSKA (reference sequence). CDR3 coding DNA: TGCAGTGCTAGGCTGACTCGGAGGGGGGCCTACAATGAGCAGTTCTTC. It codes for CSARLTRRGAYNEQFF.

The chain joins TRBV7-9 to TRBJ2-1, with D tentatively TRBD1 (6 bases). V shed 5 bases and J shed 0 bases, with 14 bases lying between them. This CDR3 is built from 16 residues. Germline V CDR1 and CDR2: SEHNR, FQNEAQ (reference sequence). The CDR3 protein is CASSGIGQNSYNEQFF. DNA of the CDR3: TGTGCCAGCAGCGGTATTGGACAGAACTCCTACAATGAGCAGTTCTTC.

The sample holds a few counts of this clonotype. The V and J genes are TRBV7-9 and TRBJ2-1; D is perhaps TRBD1 or TRBD2 (5 bases each). The J call is uncertain, as TRBJ2-7 better fits the DNA end. The V gene's germline CDR1 is SEHNR and CDR2 FQNEAQ (reference sequence). The CDR3 totals 15 residues. The CDR3 loop is CASSLTQSGTSEQYF. DNA for the CDR3: TGTGCCAGCAGCTTAACTCAGTCCGGGACCAGCGAGCAGTACTTC.

This sequence joins TRBV6-2 or TRBV6-3 and TRBJ2-5; perhaps TRBD2 as D (7 bases). V gave up 6 bases and J gave up 4 bases, with 18 bases separating them. The CDR3 has 15 amino acids. The germline V gene has CDR1 MNHEY and CDR2 SVGEGT. The CDR3 nucleotides read TGTGCCAGCAGCCCCAAGGGGGGGACACGAGAGACCCAGTACTTC. Encoded protein: CASSPKGGTRETQYF.

This chain links TRBV9 with TRBJ1-2, with 7 bases fitting TRBD1. The CDR3 totals 14 residues. Trimming cost V 3 bases and J 0 bases; bases outside gene matches: 2. The V gene's germline CDR1 is SGDLS and CDR2 YYNGEE. The CDR3: CASSAGQSNYGYTF. CDR3 coding DNA: TGTGCCAGCAGCGCGGGACAGTCTAACTATGGCTACACCTTC.